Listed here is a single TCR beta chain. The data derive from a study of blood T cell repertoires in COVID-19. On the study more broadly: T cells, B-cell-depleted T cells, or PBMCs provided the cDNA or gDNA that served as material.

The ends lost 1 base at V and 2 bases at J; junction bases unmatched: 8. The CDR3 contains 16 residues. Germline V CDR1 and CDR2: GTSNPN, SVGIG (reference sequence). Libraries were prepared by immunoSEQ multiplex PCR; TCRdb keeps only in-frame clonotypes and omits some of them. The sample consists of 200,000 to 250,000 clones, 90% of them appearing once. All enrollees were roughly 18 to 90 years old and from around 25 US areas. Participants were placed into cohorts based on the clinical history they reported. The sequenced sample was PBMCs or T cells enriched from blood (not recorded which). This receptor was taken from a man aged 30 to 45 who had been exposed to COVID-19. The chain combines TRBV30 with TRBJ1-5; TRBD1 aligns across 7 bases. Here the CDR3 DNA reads TGTGCCTGGAGTGCCTACAGGGGAGGCGGCAATCAGCCCCAGCATTTT. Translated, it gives CAWSAYRGGGNQPQHF.